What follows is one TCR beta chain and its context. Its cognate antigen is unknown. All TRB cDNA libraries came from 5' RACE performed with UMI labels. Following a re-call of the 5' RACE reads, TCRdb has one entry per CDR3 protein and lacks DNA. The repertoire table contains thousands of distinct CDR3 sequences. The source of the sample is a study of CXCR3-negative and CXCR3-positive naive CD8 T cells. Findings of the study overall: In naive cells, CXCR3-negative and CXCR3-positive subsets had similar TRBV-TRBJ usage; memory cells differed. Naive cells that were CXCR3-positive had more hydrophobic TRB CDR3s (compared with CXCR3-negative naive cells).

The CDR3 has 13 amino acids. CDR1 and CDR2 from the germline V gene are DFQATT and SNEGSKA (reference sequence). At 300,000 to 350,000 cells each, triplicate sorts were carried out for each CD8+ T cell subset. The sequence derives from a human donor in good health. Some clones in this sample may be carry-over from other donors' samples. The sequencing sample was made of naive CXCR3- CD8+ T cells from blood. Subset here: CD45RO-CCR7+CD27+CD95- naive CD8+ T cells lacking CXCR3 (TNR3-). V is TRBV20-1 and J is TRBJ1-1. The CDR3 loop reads CSARVIGNTEAFF.